A selection of T cell receptor beta chains follows, all from one sample in a study of T-cell reconstitution after alpha-beta-depleted transplantation in children. Each CDR3 protein gets one entry after TCRdb re-called the PCR reads with MiXCR. The table has about 360,000 distinct CDR3 sequences, roughly 15% seen once. The material sequenced was PBMCs, taken from the stem cell graft. These receptors were collected from a human donor who donated a stem cell graft to a child with Fanconi anemia. Both conserved end residues are part of each CDR3. Each record gives: J gene, D gene, V gene, clone size, CDR3 protein, CDR3 DNA. D genes are given only for firm matches. For some rows the clone size is stated as once, few or many, or as a class when expanded; others skip it.

J: TRBJ2-1
D: TRBD2
V: TRBV4-1
size: few
CDR3: CASSQEMSGGALDEQFF
DNA: TGCGCCAGCAGCCAAGAGATGAGCGGGGGGGCTTTAGATGAGCAGTTCTTC

J: TRBJ1-1
D: .
V: TRBV20-1
size: .
CDR3: CSATATNTEAFF
DNA: TGCAGTGCCACAGCGACGAACACTGAAGCTTTCTTT

J: TRBJ2-7
D: TRBD1
V: TRBV7-8
size: few
CDR3: CASSEQGVGYEQYF
DNA: TGTGCCAGCAGCGAACAGGGGGTCGGCTACGAGCAGTACTTC

J: TRBJ2-3
D: .
V: TRBV12-3/TRBV12-4
size: many
CDR3: CATTPQADTQYF
DNA: TGTGCCACCACCCCCCAAGCAGATACGCAGTATTTT

J: TRBJ2-7
D: .
V: TRBV19
size: .
CDR3: CASSFGQHSYEQYF
DNA: TGTGCCAGTAGTTTCGGACAGCACTCCTACGAGCAGTACTTC

J: TRBJ1-1
D: TRBD1
V: TRBV5-1
size: few
CDR3: CASSLGQGAEAFF
DNA: TGCGCCAGCAGCCTCGGACAGGGGGCTGAAGCTTTCTTT

J: TRBJ2-3
D: TRBD1
V: TRBV5-4
size: .
CDR3: CASSSRDSLSDTQYF
DNA: TGTGCCAGCAGCTCCCGGGACAGCCTGTCAGATACGCAGTATTTT

J: TRBJ2-3
D: TRBD2
V: TRBV28
size: .
CDR3: CASSSSGGADLTTDTQYF
DNA: TGTGCCAGCAGTTCTAGCGGGGGGGCGGATCTAACCACAGATACGCAGTATTTT

J: TRBJ2-5
D: .
V: TRBV27
size: many
CDR3: CASSMRVAETQYF
DNA: TGTGCCAGCAGTATGAGAGTCGCAGAGACCCAGTACTTC

J: TRBJ2-1
D: .
V: TRBV10-3
size: .
CDR3: CAIKVQGGEFF
DNA: TGTGCCATCAAGGTCCAGGGGGGTGAGTTCTTC

J: TRBJ2-1
D: .
V: TRBV7-2
size: many
CDR3: CASSPVRGNEQFF
DNA: TGTGCCAGCAGCCCGGTGAGGGGAAATGAGCAGTTCTTC

J: TRBJ2-4
D: .
V: TRBV7-8
size: few
CDR3: CASSRGGNQKNIQYF
DNA: TGTGCCAGCAGCCGTGGAGGGAACCAGAAAAACATTCAGTACTTC

J: TRBJ1-1
D: .
V: TRBV6-6
size: .
CDR3: CASSRLQFEAFF
DNA: TGTGCCAGCAGTCGCCTCCAATTTGAAGCTTTCTTT

J: TRBJ2-5
D: .
V: TRBV20-1
size: many
CDR3: CSAGPSSFQETQYF
DNA: TGCAGTGCTGGCCCGAGCAGCTTCCAAGAGACCCAGTACTTC

J: TRBJ2-5
D: .
V: TRBV4-3
size: few
CDR3: CASSQDGGGTSETQYF
DNA: TGCGCCAGCAGCCAAGATGGAGGCGGGACGTCCGAGACCCAGTACTTC

J: TRBJ2-5
D: .
V: TRBV30
size: many
CDR3: CAWSPRETQYF
DNA: TGTGCCTGGAGTCCACGCGAGACCCAGTACTTC

J: TRBJ1-1
D: .
V: TRBV18
size: .
CDR3: CASSPPSDTEAFF
DNA: TGTGCCAGCTCACCCCCGTCTGACACTGAAGCTTTCTTT

J: TRBJ2-5
D: .
V: TRBV27
size: .
CDR3: CASSPPARETQYF
DNA: TGTGCCAGCAGTCCCCCCGCGAGAGAGACCCAGTACTTC

J: TRBJ1-1
D: TRBD1
V: TRBV30
size: .
CDR3: CAWSIGTGKQTEAFF
DNA: TGTGCCTGGAGTATAGGGACAGGGAAACAGACTGAAGCTTTCTTT

J: TRBJ1-1
D: .
V: TRBV10-3
size: few
CDR3: CAISGDLENTEAFF
DNA: TGTGCCATCAGTGGGGACTTAGAGAACACTGAAGCTTTCTTT

J: TRBJ1-1
D: TRBD1
V: TRBV7-9
size: many
CDR3: CASLPGQSNTEAFF
DNA: TGTGCCAGCTTACCGGGACAGTCGAACACTGAAGCTTTCTTT

J: TRBJ1-2
D: .
V: TRBV12-3/TRBV12-4
size: few
CDR3: CASNNRDPGGYTF
DNA: TGTGCCAGCAACAACCGGGATCCAGGTGGCTACACCTTC

J: TRBJ1-1
D: .
V: TRBV9
size: few
CDR3: CASSVEDTNTEAFF
DNA: TGTGCCAGCAGCGTAGAAGATACTAACACTGAAGCTTTCTTT

J: TRBJ2-4
D: TRBD2
V: TRBV7-2
size: .
CDR3: CASSPGGVLDIQYF
DNA: TGTGCCAGCAGCCCGGGGGGGGTTTTAGACATTCAGTACTTC

J: TRBJ1-2
D: .
V: TRBV12-3/TRBV12-4
size: .
CDR3: CASSPRPEIYGYTF
DNA: TGTGCCAGCAGTCCAAGACCCGAGATCTATGGCTACACCTTC

J: TRBJ1-2
D: TRBD1
V: TRBV20-1
size: .
CDR3: CSARDRGTGVLLIYGYTF
DNA: TGCAGTGCTAGAGATAGGGGGACAGGGGTCCTCCTTATCTATGGCTACACCTTC

J: TRBJ2-3
D: .
V: TRBV3-1
size: .
CDR3: CASSLGEFWDTQYF
DNA: TGTGCCAGCAGCCTGGGAGAGTTCTGGGATACGCAGTATTTT

J: TRBJ2-7
D: .
V: TRBV28
size: few
CDR3: CAITAGNSYEQYF
DNA: TGTGCCATAACGGCAGGGAACTCCTACGAGCAGTACTTC

J: TRBJ2-1
D: TRBD1
V: TRBV7-9
size: .
CDR3: CASRLTGGSEQFF
DNA: TGTGCCAGCAGGCTTACAGGGGGGAGTGAGCAGTTCTTC

J: TRBJ2-1
D: .
V: TRBV27
size: many
CDR3: CASSSSLKTYNEQFF
DNA: TGTGCCAGCAGTTCGTCGCTTAAAACCTACAATGAGCAGTTCTTC

J: TRBJ2-5
D: .
V: TRBV27
size: few
CDR3: CASSLSQQGTQYF
DNA: TGTGCCAGCAGTTTATCGCAGCAGGGGACCCAGTACTTC

J: TRBJ2-3
D: .
V: TRBV4-3
size: few
CDR3: CASSQDPGAQGTQYF
DNA: TGCGCCAGCAGCCAAGACCCTGGGGCCCAAGGGACGCAGTATTTT

J: TRBJ1-3
D: .
V: TRBV3-1
size: .
CDR3: CACSPDRGAPSGNTIYF
DNA: TGTGCCTGCAGCCCAGACCGGGGAGCCCCCTCTGGAAACACCATATATTTT

J: TRBJ1-2
D: TRBD1
V: TRBV12-3/TRBV12-4
size: few
CDR3: CASSPDGTGRGYTF
DNA: TGTGCCAGCAGTCCCGACGGGACAGGGAGAGGCTACACCTTC

J: TRBJ1-2
D: .
V: TRBV4-3
size: few
CDR3: CASSRGLRGYGYTF
DNA: TGCGCCAGCAGCCGGGGTCTGAGGGGCTATGGCTACACCTTC

J: TRBJ1-6
D: .
V: TRBV18
size: .
CDR3: CASSQTDSKNSPLHF
DNA: TGTGCCAGCTCACAAACGGACAGCAAGAATTCACCCCTCCACTTT

J: TRBJ1-1
D: .
V: TRBV29-1
size: .
CDR3: CSVISGHRAEAFF
DNA: TGCAGCGTTATATCCGGACATCGTGCTGAAGCTTTCTTT

J: TRBJ2-6
D: .
V: TRBV28
size: few
CDR3: CASISKSSGANVLTF
DNA: TGTGCCAGCATTAGCAAGAGCTCTGGGGCCAACGTCCTGACTTTC

J: TRBJ2-5
D: .
V: TRBV7-9
size: .
CDR3: CASSHHTGETQYF
DNA: TGTGCCAGCAGTCACCACACGGGGGAGACCCAGTACTTC

J: TRBJ1-1
D: .
V: TRBV27
size: .
CDR3: CASSLEGHEGNTEAFF
DNA: TGTGCCAGCAGTTTAGAGGGGCACGAAGGGAACACTGAAGCTTTCTTT

J: TRBJ2-3
D: .
V: TRBV12-3/TRBV12-4
size: few
CDR3: CASSPSPPRLRTDTQYF
DNA: TGTGCCAGCAGTCCCTCCCCCCCTAGACTGCGCACAGATACGCAGTATTTT

J: TRBJ2-2
D: .
V: TRBV6-2/TRBV6-3
size: medium-sized
CDR3: CASSYTDTGELFF
DNA: TGTGCCAGCAGTTACACGGACACCGGGGAGCTGTTTTTT

J: TRBJ1-3
D: .
V: TRBV20-1
size: .
CDR3: CSASTSDSGNTIYF
DNA: TGCAGTGCTTCAACTTCAGACTCTGGAAACACCATATATTTT

J: TRBJ2-3
D: .
V: TRBV7-2
size: few
CDR3: CASSLKGGSHTQYF
DNA: TGTGCCAGCAGCTTAAAGGGGGGAAGTCATACGCAGTATTTT

J: TRBJ2-5
D: .
V: TRBV29-1
size: .
CDR3: CSVEVGETQYF
DNA: TGCAGCGTTGAGGTCGGCGAGACCCAGTACTTC

J: TRBJ2-7
D: TRBD1
V: TRBV18
size: few
CDR3: CASSLGQGGPYEQYF
DNA: TGTGCCAGCTCCCTAGGACAGGGCGGCCCCTACGAGCAGTACTTC

J: TRBJ1-6
D: .
V: TRBV7-6
size: few
CDR3: CASSSTARGAPLHF
DNA: TGTGCCAGCAGTTCGACGGCAAGAGGGGCACCCCTCCACTTT

J: TRBJ2-5
D: TRBD2
V: TRBV4-2
size: .
CDR3: CASSLSPGTSGRGETQYF
DNA: TGTGCCAGCAGCCTCTCTCCCGGGACTAGCGGGAGAGGAGAGACCCAGTACTTC

J: TRBJ2-3
D: .
V: TRBV6-2/TRBV6-3
size: few
CDR3: CASRRHAPNTDTQYF
DNA: TGTGCCAGCAGACGGCATGCACCTAACACAGATACGCAGTATTTT

J: TRBJ2-6
D: .
V: TRBV18
size: .
CDR3: CASSPRPGAGANVLTF
DNA: TGTGCCAGCTCACCACGGCCAGGGGCTGGGGCCAACGTCCTGACTTTC

J: TRBJ1-1
D: .
V: TRBV5-1
size: many
CDR3: CASRQEGEAFF
DNA: TGCGCCAGCAGACAAGAGGGAGAAGCTTTCTTT

J: TRBJ2-1
D: .
V: TRBV20-1
size: few
CDR3: CSARDPWSSYNEQFF
DNA: TGCAGTGCTAGAGATCCTTGGAGCTCCTACAATGAGCAGTTCTTC

J: TRBJ2-7
D: .
V: TRBV7-2
size: .
CDR3: CASSFGDTGSYEQYF
DNA: TGTGCCAGCAGCTTTGGCGACACAGGCTCCTACGAGCAGTACTTC

J: TRBJ1-6
D: .
V: TRBV20-1
size: many
CDR3: CSARPSAGNNSPLHF
DNA: TGCAGTGCTAGACCCTCCGCGGGGAATAATTCACCCCTCCACTTT

J: TRBJ2-7
D: .
V: TRBV29-1
size: few
CDR3: CSVVGQGGRYF
DNA: TGCAGCGTTGTAGGCCAGGGAGGAAGGTACTTC

J: TRBJ1-1
D: .
V: TRBV7-2
size: .
CDR3: CASRPTERGANTEAFF
DNA: TGTGCCAGCAGACCCACCGAGCGGGGGGCGAACACTGAAGCTTTCTTT

J: TRBJ2-6
D: .
V: TRBV5-1
size: .
CDR3: CASSGRPGANVLTF
DNA: TGCGCCAGCAGCGGAAGGCCTGGGGCCAACGTCCTGACTTTC

J: TRBJ2-5
D: .
V: TRBV9
size: few
CDR3: CASSVAAGQETQYF
DNA: TGTGCCAGCAGCGTAGCTGCCGGTCAAGAGACCCAGTACTTC

J: TRBJ2-1
D: .
V: TRBV9
size: many
CDR3: CASTPGGTQQFF
DNA: TGTGCCAGCACCCCCGGAGGGACTCAGCAGTTCTTC

J: TRBJ1-5
D: .
V: TRBV7-2
size: few
CDR3: CASSLVYGDQPQHF
DNA: TGTGCCAGCAGCTTAGTGTACGGGGATCAGCCCCAGCATTTT